This T cell receptor beta chain stems from a study of blood T cells in healthy people across ages. Study-level background: Template-switching capture recovered about one barcoded beta molecule per two T cells.

This CDR3 is 17 amino acids long. Germline loops: CDR1 SGDLS, CDR2 YYNGEE. Trimming took off 5 bases at V and 0 bases at J, with 15 bases between the two ends. This clonotype was picked up a small number of times. A J-beta primer mix and a sample-barcoded 5' primer were used in a second PCR of about 7 to 11 cycles. The template-switch adaptor, which had 12 random nucleotides, put a tag on each cDNA molecule. All samples yielded 3 million or more CDR3-containing paired-end reads. A single record per CDR3 protein comes from TCRdb applying MiXCR to the 5' RACE reads. The sample includes roughly 2 million distinct CDR3 sequences, around 50% of them seen just once. Staff drew roughly 10 milliliters of peripheral blood from each donor.

This chain connects TRBV9 to TRBJ2-6; D may correspond to TRBD1 or TRBD2 (6 bases each). Material for sequencing was blood. This clonotype was obtained from a woman aged 40-49 years in good health. Here the CDR3 reads CASRAEGGHSGANVLTF. The DNA of the CDR3 is TGTGCCAGCAGAGCAGAAGGGGGGCACTCTGGGGCCAACGTCCTGACTTTC. Based on the CDR3 plus reference TRBV9 and TRBJ2-6, the full variable domain is DSGVTQTPKHLITATGQRVTLRCSPRSGDLSVYWYQQSLDQGLQFLIQYYNGEERAKGNILERFSAQQFPDLHSELNLSSLELGDSALYFCASRAEGGHSGANVLTFGAGSRLTVL.